This TCR beta chain is from a study of beta chain features in type 1 diabetes (dated by TCRdb to the late 2010s). Context from the whole study: No differences in mean age, gender distribution, total cell number or subset yield were found between patients and healthy donors. Regulatory and stem cell-like memory subsets were obtained from only 8 patients and roughly 8 healthy donors, while naive and central memory subsets were obtained from all 30 or so donors. A total of some 110 million sorted cells were examined across all samples, and a strong correlation was observed between cell number per subset and RNA yield. The study compared the TCRB repertoires of sorted circulating CD4+ T cell subsets in recently diagnosed type 1 diabetes patients with those in matched healthy donors. Beyond this particular receptor, the publication reports: At VDJ recombination sites, type 1 diabetes patients had fewer insertions and more deleted nucleotides, which implies abnormalities in thymic rearrangement. Sequencing cDNA rather than genomic DNA could over-represent highly expressing activated cells, although activation and CD3 levels did not differ between groups. PCR might favor shorter templates, but patient and control samples were amplified and corrected together, so any skew would affect both groups equally. A moderate but significant shortening of TCRB CDR3 length was observed in type 1 diabetes patients in all four CD4+ subsets. Only small numbers of individuals were included in the HLA sub-analyses, which left unresolved whether HLA type had any influence on TCRB rearrangement. Naive, central memory and regulatory TCRB repertoires appeared more similar among patients than among healthy donors.

This clone was observed a few times. Its antigen remains undetermined. No quality values exist for individual bases; no much larger clone is one base distant. A distance of 14 bases separates the germline ends of V and J, which lose 1 base and 3 bases respectively. CDR1 and CDR2, looked up from the germline V gene, are SGDLS and YYNGEE. The CDR3, cysteine through phenylalanine, is 16 amino acids long. Only CDR3 DNA remains: 48 bases, in frame from the first base. The entire amount of isolated RNA was reverse transcribed using the High Capacity cDNA Reverse Transcription Kit, so the sequenced TCRB transcripts were expressed ones. Deep immunoSEQ sequencing was applied to naive, central memory and regulatory T cell samples, giving an average of around 4 million total reads per sample. Sorted cells were lysed in RLT buffer, and RNA was extracted using DNase-treated RNeasy Micro or Mini kits according to cell number. To prevent cross-contamination, every cell subset was processed on its own, while patient and healthy donor samples were processed together. TCRB sequences were amplified from cDNA with the immunoSEQ multiplex PCR, producing 87-bp fragments spanning the CDR3 region. Sequencing of the amplicons was performed on the Illumina HiSeq platform. Under the source paper's analysis protocol: PCR bias was computationally corrected using synthetic template baselines, reads within Hamming distance 2 were collapsed, and singletons that could not be merged were discarded. Reads were aligned against IMGT so that V, D and J genes, CDR3 length and insertions or deletions at six rearrangement sites could be assigned. Within each subset, clonotype counts were normalized to sorted cell number, and only after that were true diversity and Gini coefficients computed with the tcR R package. The overlap coefficient, calculated on TCRB nucleotide sequences, was used to measure repertoire sharing. TCRdb's version of the immuneACCESS table is confined to in-frame rearrangements and falls short of the full clone set. An unresolved V gene accounts for under half of the shortfall where checked; the remainder is of unknown origin. The V and J calls and clone size were taken over from that table, and D and trimming were inferred from the DNA. This sample lists 300,000 to 350,000 clones; under 8.5% were detected once. The biggest ten clones account for more than 0.4% of the sample.

A single peripheral blood draw of about 116 mL on average was collected from each donor into heparinised tubes. Naive, central memory, regulatory and stem cell-like memory CD4+ T cells were sorted on a BD FACSAria II using a panel including CD45RO, CCR7, CD25, CD127, CD95 and CD27. A purity above 95% was achieved for all sorted populations. PBMCs were isolated immediately by Lymphoprep density gradient centrifugation and stained directly without culture. Samples were stained and sorted in pairs, with one healthy donor and one patient per experiment, so that batch effects were minimized. The origin of this receptor is a woman aged 18-29 years in good health. The V gene is TRBV9 and the J gene is TRBJ2-1; no D gene call is confident. Sequencing input: central memory CD4+ T cells from blood. The sequenced DNA is TGTGCCAGCAGCGTATCGGGTACCCCGAACTACAATGAGCAGTTCTTC. This gives the protein CASSVSGTPNYNEQFF.